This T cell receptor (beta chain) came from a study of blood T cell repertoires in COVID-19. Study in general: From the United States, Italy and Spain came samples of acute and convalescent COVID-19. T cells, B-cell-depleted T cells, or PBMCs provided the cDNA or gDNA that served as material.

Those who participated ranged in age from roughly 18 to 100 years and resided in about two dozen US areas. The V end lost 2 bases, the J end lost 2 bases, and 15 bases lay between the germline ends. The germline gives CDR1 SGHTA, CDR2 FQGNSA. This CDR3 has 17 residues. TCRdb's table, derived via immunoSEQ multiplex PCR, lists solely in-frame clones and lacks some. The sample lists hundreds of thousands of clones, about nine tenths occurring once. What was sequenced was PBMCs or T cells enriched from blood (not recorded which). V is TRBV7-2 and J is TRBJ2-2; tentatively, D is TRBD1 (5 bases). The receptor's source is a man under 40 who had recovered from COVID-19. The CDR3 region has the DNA TGTGCCAGCAGCTTATGGGCAGGGAAAGGAAACACCGGGGAGCTGTTTTTT. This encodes CASSLWAGKGNTGELFF.